One sample yielded the 14 T cell receptor beta chains listed below, sequenced in a study of identical twins. A single record per CDR3 protein comes from TCRdb applying MiXCR to the 5' RACE reads. The data hold about 690,000 distinct CDR3 sequences, with less than 25% observed a single time. A further study also used this sample, focusing on T cells expressing NK-cell markers.

Sequencing input: PBMCs. Every receptor here comes from a woman aged 18-30 years in good health.

V usage is TRBV30 and J usage is TRBJ1-3, with TRBD1 matching over 9 bases. Losses at the gene ends were 3 bases for V and 4 bases for J; bases not matched to a gene: 1. Germline V gene lookup returns CDR1 GTSNPN and CDR2 SVGIG (reference sequence). The CDR3 sequence is 13 residues long. CDR3 sequence (DNA): TGTGCCTGGAGGACAGGGGGAGGAAACACCATATATTTT. The encoded protein is CAWRTGGGNTIYF.

The chain recombines TRBV12-3 or TRBV12-4 with TRBJ1-2; the D is unclear. V lost 5 bases and J lost 4, with 11 bases in between. There are 13 residues in the CDR3. The CDR3 DNA reads TGTGCCAGCAGTGACACTTATTCCTATGGCTACACCTTC. Encoded protein: CASSDTYSYGYTF.

This chain links TRBV7-9 with TRBJ1-1; 10 nucleotides align to TRBD1. From germline, CDR1 is SEHNR and CDR2 FQNEAQ (reference sequence). The CDR3 covers 15 residues. V shed 5 bases and J 4 bases; nucleotides not matched to a gene: 7. CDR3 DNA sequence: TGTGCCAGCAGCCCATTGGGGACAGGGGTCACTGAAGCTTTCTTT. Protein product: CASSPLGTGVTEAFF.

This clonotype was seen repeatedly, ten times or more. The V call is TRBV7-2, the J call TRBJ2-7, with D unclear. Germline V gives CDR1 SGHTA, CDR2 FQGNSA. This CDR3 has 13 residues. Trimming shortened V by 1 base and J by 4 bases, and 8 bases separated the two germline ends. CDR3: CASSLGVLYEQYF. The CDR3 coding sequence is TGTGCCAGCAGCTTAGGGGTCCTGTACGAGCAGTACTTC.

This clonotype has ten or more counts. The chain carries TRBV12-3 or TRBV12-4 and TRBJ2-7; 11 bases align to TRBD2. V gave up 5 bases and J gave up 3 bases; unmatched junction bases: 6. The CDR3 sequence is 15 residues long. CDR3 bases: TGTGCCAGCAGTCCGGGGACTAGCGGATACTACGAGCAGTACTTC. Translation gives CASSPGTSGYYEQYF.

J is TRBJ2-3 and V is TRBV20-1, with 15 bases that match TRBD2. This CDR3 comprises 15 residues. Germline V lookup: CDR1 DFQATT, CDR2 SNEGSKA (reference sequence). Losses at the gene ends were 5 bases for V and 3 bases for J; bases not matched to a gene: 3. The CDR3 region is CSARGLAGGTDTQYF. CDR3 DNA: TGCAGTGCTCGTGGACTAGCGGGAGGGACAGATACGCAGTATTTT.

The chain employs TRBV2 and TRBJ2-5, with D tentatively TRBD2 (7 bases). Germline assignment: CDR1 SNHLY and CDR2 FYNNEI. CDR3 length: 17 amino acids. V shed 6 bases and J shed 0 bases, with 20 bases lying between them. CDR3 loop: CASRSGRGGGYQETQYF. DNA for the CDR3: TGTGCCAGCAGGAGCGGTCGGGGCGGGGGCTACCAAGAGACCCAGTACTTC.

This clonotype was found once. The chain combines TRBV27 with TRBJ1-2; TRBD1 matches at 7 bases. The germline V gene encodes CDR1 MNHEY and CDR2 SMNVEV (reference sequence). Trimming cost V 5 bases and J 3 bases; bases outside gene matches: 6. This CDR3 is 14 amino acids long. The CDR3: CASSPGTDYYGYTF. CDR3 nucleotide sequence: TGTGCCAGCAGTCCTGGGACAGATTACTATGGCTACACCTTC.

The rearrangement joins TRBV6-1 to TRBJ1-2, with 11 bases lining up with TRBD1. This CDR3 is built from 14 residues. V lost 6 bases and J lost 5; bases outside the gene matches: 5. Germline V CDR1 and CDR2: MNHNS, SASEGT. The CDR3 reads CASRGGTGGYGYTF. Here the CDR3 DNA reads TGTGCCAGCAGGGGAGGGACAGGGGGTTATGGCTACACCTTC.

This chain joins TRBV5-1 and TRBJ2-2; the D is unclear. This CDR3 comprises 16 residues. Per the germline V gene, CDR1 is SGHRS and CDR2 is YFSETQ. V lost 3 bases and J 6 bases, leaving 18 bases between the germline ends. The CDR3 reads CASSSNSVEYSGELFF. The CDR3 nucleotides read TGCGCCAGCAGCTCAAACTCCGTAGAGTATTCCGGGGAGCTGTTTTTT.

This clonotype was detected a few times. The chain is built from TRBV20-1 and TRBJ2-5; 12 bases are a match to TRBD2. With 5 bases clipped from V and 4 bases from J, the junction kept 8 bases outside the gene matches. The CDR3 is 15 residues long. Looked up from germline, CDR1 is DFQATT and CDR2 is SNEGSKA (reference sequence). The CDR3 DNA reads as TGCAGTGCTCAATCTAGCGGGAGGGCCCGAGAGACCCAGTACTTC. Translating it yields CSAQSSGRARETQYF.

This clonotype occurred many times. The chain carries TRBV28 and TRBJ2-3, with D possibly TRBD1 on 5 matching bases. The length of the CDR3 is 14 residues. Trimming pared 5 bases from V and 1 base from J, leaving 10 bases between. Germline V CDR1 and CDR2: MDHEN, SYDVKM. The CDR3 loop is CASSVGQGTDTQYF. DNA of the CDR3: TGTGCCAGCAGTGTAGGACAAGGCACAGATACGCAGTATTTT.

The chain employs TRBV6-2 or TRBV6-3 and TRBJ2-3; D is ambiguous. CDR3 length: 12 residues. V shed 2 bases and J shed 4 bases, with 4 bases lying between them. CDR1 is MNHEY and CDR2 is SVGEGT in the germline V gene. In nucleotides, the CDR3 is TGTGCCAGCAGTTACCAGGCAGATACGCAGTATTTT. Translating it yields CASSYQADTQYF.

In this sample, this clonotype turned up a few times. The chain links TRBV12-3 or TRBV12-4 to TRBJ1-2; unclear D gene. V gave up 6 bases and J gave up 5 bases, with 16 bases separating them. The CDR3 contains 14 residues. CDR3 in amino acids: CASRLAGIRYGYTF. DNA for the CDR3: TGTGCCAGCAGGCTAGCGGGGATTAGATATGGCTACACCTTC.